This T cell receptor (beta chain) is from a study of OX40 agonist ivuxolimab in advanced cancers. About the study: Every 2 weeks, ivuxolimab was infused into the patients intravenously at between 0.01 and 10 mg/kg.

The trim removed 4 bases at V and 7 bases at J, leaving 8 bases unmatched. CDR1 SGHDT and CDR2 YYEEEE come from the germline V gene. The CDR3 is made up of 14 amino acids. Method: immunoSEQ multiplex PCR; TCRdb's copy keeps in-frame clones and lacks some. The table records around 58,000 clones, 84% of them present only once. V and J are TRBV5-6 and TRBJ1-2, with 9 bases aligning to TRBD1. Source: CD4+ or CD8+ T cells sorted from blood, taken in a trial of the OX40 agonist ivuxolimab. The sequence derives from an adult with an advanced solid tumor such as melanoma, head and neck, liver or kidney cancer. The chain's CDR3 is CASSRDREEGGYTF. The CDR3 DNA is TGTGCCAGCAGCCGGGACAGGGAGGAAGGTGGCTACACCTTC. The full variable domain, completed using reference TRBV5-6 and TRBJ1-2, is DAGVTQSPTHLIKTRGQQVTLRCSPKSGHDTVSWYQQALGQGPQFIFQYYEEEERQRGNFPDRFSGHQFPNYSSELNVNALLLGDSALYLCASSRDREEGGYTFGSGTRLTVV.